This T cell receptor beta chain was sequenced during a study of CD8+ T cells in alopecia areata. Study-level points and caveats: Only one nonresponder was present, which leaves the link between baseline CD8+ expansion and response uncertain.

Treatment in this sample: oral pan-JAK inhibitor, 5-10 mg twice daily. RNA was isolated and reverse transcribed to cDNA, the sequencing template. Produced via immunoSEQ multiplex PCR; TCRdb's table is partial and in-frame only. The sample lists some 190,000 clones, around 49% occurring once. Per germline, CDR1 SGHAT and CDR2 FQDESV (reference sequence). Trimming cost V 1 base and J 2 bases, with 4 bases left between them. This CDR3 contains 13 residues. In the case of this clone: The antigen remains unidentified.

The material was CD8+ T cells sorted from blood, obtained between weeks 51 and 54, from a patient treated with tofacitinib. The chain couples TRBV11-1 to TRBJ2-3; no clear D gene. The TCR sequence derives from a human donor with alopecia areata. This CDR3 is CASSLDSTDTQYF. The CDR3 nucleotides read TGTGCCAGCAGCTTAGATTCCACAGATACGCAGTATTTT.